This TCR beta chain came from a study of spatial heterogeneity in lung cancer. Study at large: A unique TCR and UMI combination showed up more than ten times in raw reads, on average. Study-wide results and caveats: Detection of ubiquitous tumor TCRs in blood was higher at resection than follow-up.

Every TCR cDNA molecule carried a tag that served as a unique molecular identifier. Using its own MiXCR run on the 5' RACE reads, TCRdb lists one record per CDR3 protein. The data show about 50,000 distinct CDR3 sequences, about 7.4% seen once. As for time point: sample taken at primary tumor resection. In each case, whole RNA from tumor, nontumor lung or frozen PBMC was sequenced unsorted. The donors comprised 60 to 85 untreated early-stage non-small cell lung cancer patients. A few counts support this clonotype. Its cognate antigen is unknown. The CDR3 spans 16 residues. The germline V gene has CDR1 DFQATT and CDR2 SNEGSKA (reference sequence). Deletions cut 2 bases from V and 1 base from J, with 12 bases between.

This specimen consisted of PBMCs, obtained at surgery. The receptor was derived from a female donor with early-stage non-small cell lung cancer. V usage is TRBV20-1 and J usage is TRBJ1-6, with D unclear. The CDR3 DNA follows: TGCAGTGCTAGATCCGACACCTTGTCCTATAATTCACCCCTCCACTTT. It translates to CSARSDTLSYNSPLHF.